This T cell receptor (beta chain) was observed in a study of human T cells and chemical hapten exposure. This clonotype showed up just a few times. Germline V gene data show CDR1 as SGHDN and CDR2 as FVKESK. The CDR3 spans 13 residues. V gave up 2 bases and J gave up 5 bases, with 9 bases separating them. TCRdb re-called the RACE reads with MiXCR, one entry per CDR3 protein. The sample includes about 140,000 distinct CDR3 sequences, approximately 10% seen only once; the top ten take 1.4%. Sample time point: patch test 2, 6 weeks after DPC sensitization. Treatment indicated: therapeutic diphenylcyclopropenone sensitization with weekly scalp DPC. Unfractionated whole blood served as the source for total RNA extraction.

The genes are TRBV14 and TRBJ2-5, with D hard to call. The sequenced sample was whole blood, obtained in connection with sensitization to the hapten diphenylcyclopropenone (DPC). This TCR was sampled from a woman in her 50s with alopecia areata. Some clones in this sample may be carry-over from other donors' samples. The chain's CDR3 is CASSQYTLETQYF. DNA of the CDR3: TGTGCCAGCAGCCAATATACTCTTGAGACCCAGTACTTC.